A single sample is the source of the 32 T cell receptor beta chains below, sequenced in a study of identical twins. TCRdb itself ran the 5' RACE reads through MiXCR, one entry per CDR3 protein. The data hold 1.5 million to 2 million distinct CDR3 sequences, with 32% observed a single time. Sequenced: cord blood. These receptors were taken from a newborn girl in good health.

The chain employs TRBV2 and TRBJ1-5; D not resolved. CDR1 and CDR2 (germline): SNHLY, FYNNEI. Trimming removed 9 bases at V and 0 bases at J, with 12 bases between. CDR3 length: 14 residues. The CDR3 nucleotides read TGTGCCAGTGGCAAGGAGATTAGCAATCAGCCCCAGCATTTT. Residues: CASGKEISNQPQHF.

As DNA, the CDR3 is TGTGCCACCAGTTCCGGGACGCCCTACAATGAGCAGTTCTTC. Protein sequence: CATSSGTPYNEQFF. This chain uses TRBV24-1 with TRBJ2-1; D is possibly TRBD1 or TRBD2 (5 bases each). The germline CDR1 and CDR2 sequences are KGHDR and SFDVKD. The CDR3 has 14 amino acids. The germline V and J ends were trimmed by 6 bases and 2 bases, with 10 bases remaining between them.

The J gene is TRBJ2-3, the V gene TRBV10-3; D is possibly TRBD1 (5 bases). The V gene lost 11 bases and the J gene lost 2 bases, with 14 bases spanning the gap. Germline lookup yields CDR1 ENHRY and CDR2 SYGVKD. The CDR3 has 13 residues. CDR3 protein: CAASGRVTDTQYF. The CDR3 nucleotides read TGTGCCGCCTCAGGCAGGGTCACAGATACGCAGTATTTT.

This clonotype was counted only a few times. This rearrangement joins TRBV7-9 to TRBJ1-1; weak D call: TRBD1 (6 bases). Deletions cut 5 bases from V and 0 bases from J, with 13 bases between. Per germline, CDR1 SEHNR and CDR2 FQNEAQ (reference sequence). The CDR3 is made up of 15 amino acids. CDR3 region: CASSPRQAMNTEAFF. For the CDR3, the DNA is TGTGCCAGCAGCCCCCGACAGGCCATGAACACTGAAGCTTTCTTT.

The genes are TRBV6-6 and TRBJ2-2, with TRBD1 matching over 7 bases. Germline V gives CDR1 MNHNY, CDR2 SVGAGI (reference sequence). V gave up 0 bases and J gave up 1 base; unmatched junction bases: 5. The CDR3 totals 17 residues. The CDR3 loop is CASSYSGTGENTGELFF. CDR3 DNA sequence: TGTGCCAGCAGTTACTCAGGCACAGGGGAGAACACCGGGGAGCTGTTTTTT.

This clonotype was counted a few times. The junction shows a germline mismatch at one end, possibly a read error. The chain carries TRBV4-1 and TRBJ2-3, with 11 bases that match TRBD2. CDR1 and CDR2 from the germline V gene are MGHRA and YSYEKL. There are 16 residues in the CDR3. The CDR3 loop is CASSQDSGRGTDTQYF. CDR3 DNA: TGTGCCAGCAGCCAAGATAGCGGGAGGGGGACAGATACGCAGTATTTT.

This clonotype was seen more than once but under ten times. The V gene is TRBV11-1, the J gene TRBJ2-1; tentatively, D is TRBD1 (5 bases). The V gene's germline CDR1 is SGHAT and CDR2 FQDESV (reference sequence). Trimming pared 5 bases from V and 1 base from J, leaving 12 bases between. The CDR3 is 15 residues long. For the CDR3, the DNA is TGTGCCAGCAGCCCTTTGGACAAGTCCTACAATGAGCAGTTCTTC. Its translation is CASSPLDKSYNEQFF.

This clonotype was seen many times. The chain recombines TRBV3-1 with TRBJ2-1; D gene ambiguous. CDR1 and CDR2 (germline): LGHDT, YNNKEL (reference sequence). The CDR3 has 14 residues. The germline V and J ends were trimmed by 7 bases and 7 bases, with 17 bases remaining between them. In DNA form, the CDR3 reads TGTGCCAGCACCTCATTCGGAGTAGGGAATGAGCAGTTCTTC. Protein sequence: CASTSFGVGNEQFF.

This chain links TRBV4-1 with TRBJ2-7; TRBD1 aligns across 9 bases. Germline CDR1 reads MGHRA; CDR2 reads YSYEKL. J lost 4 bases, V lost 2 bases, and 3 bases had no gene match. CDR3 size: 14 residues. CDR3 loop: CASSQLDRGYEQYF. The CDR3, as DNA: TGCGCCAGCAGCCAACTGGACAGGGGTTACGAGCAGTACTTC.

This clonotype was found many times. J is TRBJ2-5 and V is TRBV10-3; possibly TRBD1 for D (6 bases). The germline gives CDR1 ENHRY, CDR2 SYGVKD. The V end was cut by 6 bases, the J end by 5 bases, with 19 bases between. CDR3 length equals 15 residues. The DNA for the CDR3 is TGTGCCATCAGCGGACAGTCCCATTCGGTGGAGACCCAGTACTTC. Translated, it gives CAISGQSHSVETQYF.

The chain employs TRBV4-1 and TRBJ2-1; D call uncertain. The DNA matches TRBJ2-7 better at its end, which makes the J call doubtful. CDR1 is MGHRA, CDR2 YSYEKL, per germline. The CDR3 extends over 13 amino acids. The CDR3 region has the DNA TGCGCCAGCAGCCAAGTCTACTACAATGAGCAGTACTTC. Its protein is CASSQVYYNEQYF.

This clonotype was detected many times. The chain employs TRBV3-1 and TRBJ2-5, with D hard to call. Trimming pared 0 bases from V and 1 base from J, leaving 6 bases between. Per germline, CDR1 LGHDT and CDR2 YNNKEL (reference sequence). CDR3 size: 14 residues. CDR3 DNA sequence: TGTGCCAGCAGCCAAGATAGGGTCCAAGAGACCCAGTACTTC. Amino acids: CASSQDRVQETQYF.

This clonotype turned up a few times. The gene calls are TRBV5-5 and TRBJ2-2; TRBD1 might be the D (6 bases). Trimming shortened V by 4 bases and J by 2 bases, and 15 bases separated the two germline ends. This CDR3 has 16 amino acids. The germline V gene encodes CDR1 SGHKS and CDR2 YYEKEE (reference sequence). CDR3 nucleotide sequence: TGTGCCAGCAGCCACCAGGTTGGGGGCAACACCGGGGAGCTGTTTTTT. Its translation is CASSHQVGGNTGELFF.

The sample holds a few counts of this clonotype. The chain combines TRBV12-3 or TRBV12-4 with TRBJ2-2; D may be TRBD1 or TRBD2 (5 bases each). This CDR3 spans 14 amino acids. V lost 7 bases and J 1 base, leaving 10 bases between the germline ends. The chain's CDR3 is CASNTRGNTGELFF. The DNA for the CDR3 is TGTGCCAGCAACACTAGGGGGAACACCGGGGAGCTGTTTTTT.

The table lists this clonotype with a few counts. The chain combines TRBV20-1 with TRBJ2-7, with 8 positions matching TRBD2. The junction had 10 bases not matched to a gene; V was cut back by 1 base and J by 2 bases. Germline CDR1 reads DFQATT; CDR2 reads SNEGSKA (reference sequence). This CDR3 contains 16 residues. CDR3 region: CSARAPSAGAPYEQYF. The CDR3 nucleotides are TGCAGTGCTAGAGCGCCCTCAGCGGGAGCCCCCTACGAGCAGTACTTC.

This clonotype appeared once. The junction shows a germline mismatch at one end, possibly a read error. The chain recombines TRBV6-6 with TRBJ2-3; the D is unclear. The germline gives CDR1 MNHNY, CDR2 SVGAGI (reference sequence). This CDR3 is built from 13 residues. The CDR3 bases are TGTGCCAGCATCCGTCCGGGTACAGATATGCAGTATTTT. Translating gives CASIRPGTDMQYF.

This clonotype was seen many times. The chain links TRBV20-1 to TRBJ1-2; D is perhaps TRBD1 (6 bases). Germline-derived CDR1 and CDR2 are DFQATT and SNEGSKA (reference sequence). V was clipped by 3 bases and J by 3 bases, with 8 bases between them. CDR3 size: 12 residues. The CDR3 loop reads CSASDRHYGYTF. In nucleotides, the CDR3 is TGCAGTGCTAGTGACAGGCACTATGGCTACACCTTC.

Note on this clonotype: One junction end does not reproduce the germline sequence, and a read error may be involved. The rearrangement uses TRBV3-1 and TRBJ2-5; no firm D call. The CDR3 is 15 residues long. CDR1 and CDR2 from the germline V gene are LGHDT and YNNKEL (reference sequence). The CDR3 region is CAGSQPLGRQETQYF. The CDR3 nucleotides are TGTGCCGGCAGCCAACCTCTCGGACGGCAGGAGACCCAGTACTTC.

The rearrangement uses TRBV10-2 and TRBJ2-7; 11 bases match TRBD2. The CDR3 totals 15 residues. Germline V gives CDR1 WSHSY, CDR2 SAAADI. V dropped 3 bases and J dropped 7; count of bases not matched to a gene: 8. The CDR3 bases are TGCGCCAGCAGTGATTCTAGCGGGGGGTTTAGGGAGCAGTACTTC. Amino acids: CASSDSSGGFREQYF.

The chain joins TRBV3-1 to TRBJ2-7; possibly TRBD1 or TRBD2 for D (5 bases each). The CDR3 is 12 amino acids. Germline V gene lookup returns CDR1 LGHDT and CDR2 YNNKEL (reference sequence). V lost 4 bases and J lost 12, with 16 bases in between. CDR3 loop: CASSLRDPQLYF. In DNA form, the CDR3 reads TGTGCCAGCAGCCTCCGGGACCCCCAACTGTACTTC.

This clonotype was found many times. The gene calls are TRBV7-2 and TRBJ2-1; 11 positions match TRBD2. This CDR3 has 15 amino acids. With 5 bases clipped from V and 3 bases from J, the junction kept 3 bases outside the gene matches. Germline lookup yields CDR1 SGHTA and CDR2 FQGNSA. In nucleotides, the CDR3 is TGTGCCAGCAGCCGCGGGACTAGCGGCTACAATGAGCAGTTCTTC. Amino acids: CASSRGTSGYNEQFF. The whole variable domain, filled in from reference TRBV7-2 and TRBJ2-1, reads GAGVSQSPSNKVTEKGKDVELRCDPISGHTALYWYRQSLGQGLEFLIYFQGNSAPDKSGLPSDRFSAERTGGSVSTLTIQRTQQEDSAVYLCASSRGTSGYNEQFFGPGTRLTVL.

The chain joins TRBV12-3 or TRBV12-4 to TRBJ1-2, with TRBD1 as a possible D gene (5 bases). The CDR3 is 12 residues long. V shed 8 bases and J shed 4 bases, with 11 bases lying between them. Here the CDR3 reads CASRPGSYGYTF. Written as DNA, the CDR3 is TGTGCCAGCCGGCCAGGGTCCTATGGCTACACCTTC.

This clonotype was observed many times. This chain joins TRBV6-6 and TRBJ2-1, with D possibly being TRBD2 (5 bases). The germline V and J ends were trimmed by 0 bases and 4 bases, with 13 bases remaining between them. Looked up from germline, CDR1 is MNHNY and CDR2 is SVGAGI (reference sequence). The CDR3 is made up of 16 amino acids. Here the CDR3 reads CASSYSRDPPYNEQFF. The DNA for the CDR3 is TGTGCCAGCAGTTACTCGAGGGATCCCCCTTACAATGAGCAGTTCTTC.

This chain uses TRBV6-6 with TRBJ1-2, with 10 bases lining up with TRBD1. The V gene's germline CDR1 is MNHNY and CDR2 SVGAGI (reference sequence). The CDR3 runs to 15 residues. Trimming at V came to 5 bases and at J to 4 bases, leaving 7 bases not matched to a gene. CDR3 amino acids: CASSTRTGGTYGYTF. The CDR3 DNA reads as TGTGCCAGCAGTACCCGGACAGGGGGTACCTATGGCTACACCTTC.

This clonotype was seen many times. CDR3 loop: CASSRDSTEAFF. CDR3 in DNA: TGTGCCAGCAGTAGGGACAGCACTGAAGCTTTCTTT. The J gene is TRBJ1-1, the V gene TRBV28; TRBD1 matches at 7 bases. Germline lookup yields CDR1 MDHEN and CDR2 SYDVKM. The ends lost 5 bases at V and 4 bases at J; junction bases unmatched: 1. The CDR3 loop spans 12 amino acids.

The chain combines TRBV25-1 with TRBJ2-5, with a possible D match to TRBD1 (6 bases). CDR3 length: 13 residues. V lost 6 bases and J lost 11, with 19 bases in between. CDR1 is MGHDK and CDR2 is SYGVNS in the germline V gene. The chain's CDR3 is CASSARDTYGQYF. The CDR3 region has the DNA TGTGCCAGCAGCGCCCGGGACACCTACGGGCAGTACTTC.

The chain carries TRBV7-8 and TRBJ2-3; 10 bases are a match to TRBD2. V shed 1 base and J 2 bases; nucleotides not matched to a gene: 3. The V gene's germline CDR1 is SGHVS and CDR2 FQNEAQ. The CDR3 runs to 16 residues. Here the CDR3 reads CASSLELAGYTDTQYF. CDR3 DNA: TGTGCCAGCAGCTTAGAACTAGCGGGGTACACAGATACGCAGTATTTT.

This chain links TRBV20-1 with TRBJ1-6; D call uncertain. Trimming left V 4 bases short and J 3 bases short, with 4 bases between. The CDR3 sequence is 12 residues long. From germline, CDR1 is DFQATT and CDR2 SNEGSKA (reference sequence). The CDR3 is CSAIDYNSPLHF. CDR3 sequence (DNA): TGCAGTGCTATCGACTATAATTCACCCCTCCACTTT.

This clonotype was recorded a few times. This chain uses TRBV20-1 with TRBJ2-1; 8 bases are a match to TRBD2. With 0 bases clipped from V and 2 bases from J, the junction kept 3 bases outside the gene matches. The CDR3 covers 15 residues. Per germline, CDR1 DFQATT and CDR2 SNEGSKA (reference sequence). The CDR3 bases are TGCAGTGCTAGAGAAGTCGGGAGGGCCTACAATGAGCAGTTCTTC. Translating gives CSAREVGRAYNEQFF.

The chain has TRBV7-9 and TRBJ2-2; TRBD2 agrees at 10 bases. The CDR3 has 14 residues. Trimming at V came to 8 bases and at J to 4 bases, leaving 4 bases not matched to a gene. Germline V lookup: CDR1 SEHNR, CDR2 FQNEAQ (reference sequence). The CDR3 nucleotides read TGTGCCAGCCACGGACTAGCGGCCACCGGGGAGCTGTTTTTT. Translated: CASHGLAATGELFF.

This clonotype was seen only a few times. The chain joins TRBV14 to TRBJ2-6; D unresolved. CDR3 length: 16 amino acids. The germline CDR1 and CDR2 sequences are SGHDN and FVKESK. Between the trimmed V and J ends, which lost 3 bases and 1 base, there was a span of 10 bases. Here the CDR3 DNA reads TGTGCCAGCAGCCACCGGAGCGCATCTGGGGCCAACGTCCTGACTTTC. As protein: CASSHRSASGANVLTF.

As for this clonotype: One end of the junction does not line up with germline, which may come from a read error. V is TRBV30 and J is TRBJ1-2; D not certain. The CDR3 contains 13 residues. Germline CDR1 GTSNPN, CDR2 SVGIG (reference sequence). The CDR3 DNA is TGTGCCTGGAGTGTAACGCGGTTGAATGGCAACACCTTC. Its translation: CAWSVTRLNGNTF.